The T cell receptor beta chain under discussion was sequenced for a study of blood T cell repertoires in COVID-19 (TCRdb year 2020). As for the study more broadly: The collaborator samples originated in the United States, Italy and Spain and spanned the acute and convalescent phases of COVID-19. The prospective study material was composed of cDNA or gDNA derived from T cells, B-cell-depleted T cells, or PBMCs. Deeply sampled blood TCRbeta repertoires from subjects exposed to, actively infected with, or recovered from COVID-19 were included in the dataset. The repertoires were made available in a free public database intended to serve as a resource for research on the immune response to SARS-CoV-2. Samples came from the ongoing ImmuneRACE study (first 160 participants) plus 1,254 subjects from 6 global collaborators. Sample metadata almost always included a de-identified subject ID, COVID-19 status, age in years and sex. Where available, HLA class I and class II types were obtained from metadata supplied by the sample provider rather than from assay-based typing.

V gives up 6 bases and J gives up 3 bases, and the segment between their germline ends measures 11 bases. CDR1 and CDR2 were assigned from the germline V gene as SGHDN and FVKESK. From cysteine to phenylalanine, the CDR3 is 13 amino acids long. The retained sequence is limited to the CDR3, 39 bases, with the frame set at the first base. Participants in the prospective study were aged 18 to 89 years, lived in 24 United States geographic areas, and enrolled through a virtual design. In the prospective study, participants were assigned to cohorts based on the clinical history participants reported in a screening survey and a study questionnaire. A participant counted as exposed if, within 2 weeks of entering the study, that participant had been in contact with someone who had a PCR-confirmed or clinician-diagnosed COVID-19 case. In the prospective study, whole blood, serum and a nasopharyngeal or oropharyngeal swab were collected from each participant by mobile phlebotomists. Participants in the prospective study had the option to provide additional blood draws and questionnaires over an approximately 2-month period. Blood samples from the prospective study were shipped frozen or at room temperature prior to DNA extraction.

Study-level results and caveats: How much clinical and demographic metadata was included differed by source and by participant, and the metadata was provided uncurated.

Worth noting for this clone: The specificity of this receptor is unknown. No qualities accompany the bases; no much larger clone lies one base away.

TCRbeta CDR3 regions were amplified from genomic DNA using the immunoSEQ Assay, a bias-controlled multiplex PCR. In the paper's pipeline: The number of nucleated cells in each sample was estimated by amplification of reference gene primers within the assay. To quantify the absolute abundance of each unique TCRbeta CDR3 rearrangement, sequence reads were collapsed and filtered. For each sample, productive Simpson clonality was calculated as the square root of Simpson's diversity index over productive rearrangements. Here the immuneACCESS table is served through TCRdb, limited to in-frame sequences with V and J called. Missing clones are a known gap in these copies; in checked studies unresolved V genes cover under half, and the rest lacks a known reason. The DNA was the basis for D and trimming; V, J and clone size are from that table. The sample table records 200,000 to 300,000 clones; 85% to 90% of these occur just once. The ten largest clonotypes hold about 1% of the sample.

The TCR sequence derives from a man between 45 and 60 years old who had been exposed to COVID-19. Rearrangement joined TRBV14 to TRBJ1-1, with no confident D gene call. Sequenced material: PBMCs or T cells enriched from blood (not recorded which). The DNA is as follows: TGTGCCAGCAGTCAGAGGGAGTACACTGAAGCTTTCTTT. Its translation reads: CASSQREYTEAFF.